This T cell receptor beta chain is from a study of identifying expanded T cells in peripheral blood. General study points: Differentially abundant clones: 0.95 to 1.5 between replicates, about 17 at around 14 days, less than 20 at four. Variance in clone template counts between approximately two-week samples significantly increased with total template count across all healthy donors.

No infections or other immune events were documented during collection. Assay used: immunoSEQ multiplex PCR; TCRdb lists only in-frame clones, some missing. The sample yields approximately 120,000 clones, roughly nine tenths seen once. Notes on this clone: What it recognizes is unknown.

CDR1 is SGHDT, CDR2 YYEEEE, per germline. This CDR3 has 14 amino acids. V lost 3 bases to trimming and J lost 4 bases, with 13 bases between them. The genes are TRBV5-6 and TRBJ1-2; D is unclear. Sequencing used blood. This receptor was identified in a person aged 18 to 69 in good health. The DNA of the CDR3 is TGTGCCAGCAGCTCCCACTCCCAAACCTATGGCTACACCTTC. Translation: CASSSHSQTYGYTF.